Each of the 21 T cell receptor beta chains below was sequenced from the same sample in a study of blood T cell repertoires in COVID-19. Only in-frame clones appear in the TCRdb table, and some are missing; sequencing was by immunoSEQ multiplex PCR. The table lists over 300,000 clones, 90% of them singletons. The sequencing input was peripheral blood. These receptors all stem from a man between 18 and 35 years old with active or convalescent COVID-19.

The chain is built from TRBV9 and TRBJ2-3; 10 bases align to TRBD2. CDR3 length equals 16 residues. Germline V gene lookup returns CDR1 SGDLS and CDR2 YYNGEE. The junction had 8 bases not matched to a gene; V was cut back by 0 bases and J by 7 bases. The chain's CDR3 is CASSVAKAGGGYTQYF. DNA for the CDR3: TGTGCCAGCAGCGTAGCCAAAGCGGGAGGGGGCTATACGCAGTATTTT.

The V and J genes are TRBV2 and TRBJ1-1; 7 bases line up with TRBD1. The CDR3 extends over 13 amino acids. J was trimmed by 7 bases and V by 7 bases; bases with no gene match: 9. CDR1 is SNHLY, CDR2 FYNNEI, per germline. CDR3 loop: CASNEGWTGEAFF. The DNA of the CDR3 is TGTGCCAGCAATGAGGGTTGGACAGGTGAAGCTTTCTTT.

The rearrangement links TRBV7-9 to TRBJ2-1, with D uncertain. Germline assignment: CDR1 SEHNR and CDR2 FQNEAQ (reference sequence). This CDR3 has 13 residues. V gave up 1 base and J gave up 9 bases, with 10 bases separating them. CDR3 protein: CASSLGEAVEQFF. CDR3 DNA sequence: TGTGCCAGCAGCTTAGGTGAGGCCGTTGAGCAGTTCTTC.

This clone was recorded many times. CDR3 sequence reads: CAISEGRGGNTEAFF. CDR3 nucleotide sequence: TGTGCCATCAGTGAGGGTCGGGGAGGGAACACTGAAGCTTTCTTT. This chain links TRBV10-3 with TRBJ1-1; no clear D. V was shortened by 2 bases and J by 1 base, with 11 bases between the two germline ends. Per the germline V gene, CDR1 is ENHRY and CDR2 is SYGVKD. The CDR3 is 15 amino acids.

The chain links TRBV9 to TRBJ2-1, with 9 bases that match TRBD2. V lost 4 bases and J lost 7; bases outside the gene matches: 18. The CDR3 length is 18 residues. CDR1 and CDR2 from the germline V gene are SGDLS and YYNGEE. The CDR3 spells CASSSTWGAASGENEQFF. Here the CDR3 DNA reads TGTGCCAGCAGCTCCACCTGGGGGGCGGCTAGCGGGGAGAATGAGCAGTTCTTC.

The V call is TRBV5-4, the J call TRBJ2-7, with 7 nucleotides matching TRBD2. Germline V gene data show CDR1 as SGHNT and CDR2 as YYREEE (reference sequence). V lost 4 bases, J lost 5 bases, and 6 bases stayed unmatched. CDR3 size: 13 residues. In DNA, the CDR3 is TGTGCCAGCAGCGGGGCCAGCGGGGACGAGCAGTACTTC. This sequence encodes CASSGASGDEQYF.

DNA for the CDR3: TGTGCCAGCAGCAAAGCGAGGGACAGGTTTGAGTCACCCCTCCACTTT. This sequence encodes CASSKARDRFESPLHF. The chain carries TRBV21-1 and TRBJ1-6; TRBD1, the table's D call, lacks a check against the DNA. TRBV21-1 is a listed pseudogene. The CDR3 extends over 16 amino acids.

This clone was seen a few times. Other DNA sequences in the same sample also yield this CDR3. This sequence joins TRBV4-1 and TRBJ1-2; TRBD1 aligns across 7 bases. The V gene's germline CDR1 is MGHRA and CDR2 YSYEKL. Trimming took 1 base from V and 2 from J; bases not matched to a gene: 1. The CDR3 length is 14 residues. The CDR3 is CASSQVQGNYGYTF. The CDR3, as DNA: TGCGCCAGCAGCCAAGTACAGGGGAACTATGGCTACACCTTC.

The chain combines TRBV19 with TRBJ2-1; the D gene is possibly TRBD2 (5 bases). Germline V gene sequence: CDR1 LNHDA, CDR2 SQIVND (reference sequence). Trimming removed 2 bases from V and 6 bases from J, with 17 bases in between. This CDR3 is built from 16 residues. The CDR3 DNA sequence: TGTGCCAGTAGTATAATGGTTAGCGCTCGGGGCAATGAGCAGTTCTTC. Translating gives CASSIMVSARGNEQFF.

The chain links TRBV5-6 to TRBJ1-2; D not resolved. The CDR3 loop spans 13 amino acids. V shed 0 bases and J shed 2 bases, with 5 bases lying between them. Germline CDR1 and CDR2: SGHDT and YYEEEE. CDR3 nucleotides: TGTGCCAGCAGCTTGGCGGGGAACTATGGCTACACCTTC. Protein product: CASSLAGNYGYTF.

This chain links TRBV2 with TRBJ2-7; D perhaps matches TRBD1 (6 bases). CDR1 and CDR2 from the germline V gene are SNHLY and FYNNEI. The CDR3 covers 10 residues. The ends were cut back, 9 bases at V and 4 bases at J, with 7 bases in the middle. The CDR3 is CASGQYEQYF. DNA of the CDR3: TGTGCCAGTGGACAGTACGAGCAGTACTTC.

The V call is TRBV5-1, the J call TRBJ2-7; a possible D gene is TRBD1 (5 bases). V was cut by 4 bases and J by 4 bases, with 9 bases left in between. Germline V gene sequence: CDR1 SGHRS, CDR2 YFSETQ. The CDR3 length is 12 residues. CDR3: CASSPQGYEQYF. DNA for the CDR3: TGCGCCAGCAGCCCTCAGGGTTACGAGCAGTACTTC.

The chain is built from TRBV6-2 or TRBV6-3 and TRBJ2-5; 14 bases line up with TRBD2. Germline CDR1 and CDR2: MNHEY and SVGEGT. The CDR3 has 19 residues. V was pared by 5 bases and J by 2 bases, with 13 bases of the junction left unmatched. CDR3 in amino acids: CASSEKPGLAGAVQETQYF. CDR3 DNA: TGTGCCAGCAGTGAGAAACCGGGACTAGCGGGAGCGGTGCAAGAGACCCAGTACTTC.

The chain recombines TRBV28 with TRBJ2-7; TRBD1 matches at 9 bases. CDR3 size: 15 residues. The germline CDR1 and CDR2 sequences are MDHEN and SYDVKM. V lost 7 bases, J lost 0 bases, and 7 bases stayed unmatched. For the CDR3, the DNA is TGTGCCAGCACACGGACAGGGGCCCCCTCCTACGAGCAGTACTTC. Its protein is CASTRTGAPSYEQYF. The full variable domain, rest sourced from reference TRBV28 and TRBJ2-7, is DVKVTQSSRYLVKRTGEKVFLECVQDMDHENMFWYRQDPGLGLRLIYFSYDVKMKEKGDIPEGYSVSREKKERFSLILESASTNQTSMYLCASTRTGAPSYEQYFGPGTRLTVT.

V gene TRBV5-1 combines with J gene TRBJ2-7, with 7 bases matching TRBD1. V was pared by 4 bases and J by 2 bases, with 6 bases of the junction left unmatched. Per germline, CDR1 SGHRS and CDR2 YFSETQ. The CDR3 runs 14 residues. The DNA for the CDR3 is TGCGCCAGCAGCCCAGGGGGACAGCCCTACGAGCAGTACTTC. Protein product: CASSPGGQPYEQYF.

This clone has only one observation. The J gene is TRBJ1-1, the V gene TRBV18, with 8 bases lining up with TRBD1. The CDR3 runs to 16 residues. CDR1 is KGHSH, CDR2 LQKENI, per germline. V trimming: 3 bases; J trimming: 5 bases; junction bases outside the gene matches: 11. The CDR3 DNA sequence: TGTGCCAGCTCACCCCGGGACAGGTCTCTTCAAACTGAAGCTTTCTTT. It is translated as CASSPRDRSLQTEAFF.

The chain uses TRBV10-3 and TRBJ2-1; tentative D call: TRBD1 (6 bases). Germline assignment: CDR1 ENHRY and CDR2 SYGVKD. The CDR3 has 13 amino acids. V was shortened by 7 bases and J by 8 bases, with 15 bases between the two germline ends. In DNA form, the CDR3 reads TGTGCCATCAAGGCGGACAGTGTCCATGAGCAGTTCTTC. It is translated as CAIKADSVHEQFF.

J is TRBJ1-2 and V is TRBV3-1 (or the pseudogene TRBV3-2); TRBD1 aligns across 12 bases. V lost 8 bases to trimming and J lost 1 base; unmatched junction nucleotides: 11. Germline assignment: CDR1 LGHDT and CDR2 YNNKEL (reference sequence). This CDR3 has 17 residues. The chain's CDR3 is CASYLTGTGGGNYGYTF. The CDR3 DNA sequence: TGTGCCAGCTACCTAACCGGGACAGGGGGCGGTAACTATGGCTACACCTTC.

This clone occurred a few times. The chain uses TRBV18 and TRBJ1-2; D is ambiguous. The germline V gene has CDR1 KGHSH and CDR2 LQKENI. V shed 1 base and J shed 3 bases, with 15 bases lying between them. The CDR3 is 16 amino acids. Here the CDR3 DNA reads TGTGCCAGCTCACCACAAGGCGGAGTTAAAGACTATGGCTACACCTTC. The encoded protein is CASSPQGGVKDYGYTF.

The V and J genes are TRBV25-1 and TRBJ2-5; the D gene is possibly TRBD1 (5 bases). Germline values: CDR1 MGHDK, CDR2 SYGVNS. The germline V and J ends were trimmed by 5 bases and 1 base, with 14 bases remaining between them. The CDR3 length is 15 residues. CDR3: CASSPIGVFQETQYF. The CDR3 region has the DNA TGTGCCAGCAGTCCTATAGGGGTCTTCCAAGAGACCCAGTACTTC.

The chain joins TRBV19 to TRBJ2-7, with 7 nucleotides matching TRBD1. CDR3 length: 13 amino acids. J lost 0 bases, V lost 7 bases, and 3 bases had no gene match. The V gene's germline CDR1 is LNHDA and CDR2 SQIVND (reference sequence). This CDR3 is CASKGASSYEQYF. The CDR3 bases are TGTGCCAGTAAGGGGGCAAGCTCCTACGAGCAGTACTTC.